Listed below are T cell receptor beta chains from one sample, sequenced in a study of T cells after yellow fever vaccination. Each CDR3 protein gets one entry after TCRdb re-called the 5' RACE reads with MiXCR. This sample has about 120,000 distinct CDR3 sequences, with more than 5.5% found just once. This sample comprised CD4+ T cells sorted from PBMCs, obtained 45 days after the first yellow fever vaccination. These receptor sequences come from a man younger than 35 who received the YFV17D yellow fever vaccine. Each CDR3 is given with its conserved first and last residue. The D gene is left open where the match is weak. Expanded clones are given a class, and other clones once, few, many or no size at all.

TRBJ2-2,16,-,TRBV21-1,many,CASSKGGAKYTGELFF,TGTGCCAGCAGCAAAGGAGGGGCGAAGTACACCGGGGAGCTGTTTTTT
TRBJ2-3,12,TRBD1,TRBV24-1,many,CATRGGGDTQYF,TGTGCCACCAGAGGGGGCGGAGATACGCAGTATTTT
TRBJ2-3,15,-,TRBV4-2,many,CASSQERASTDTQYF,TGTGCCAGCAGCCAAGAAAGGGCCAGCACAGATACGCAGTATTTT
TRBJ2-7,13,-,TRBV5-1,many,CASSFVGGGEQYF,TGCGCCAGCAGCTTCGTAGGGGGTGGCGAGCAGTACTTC
TRBJ2-3,14,-,TRBV7-2,many,CASSLAGRGDTQYF,TGTGCCAGCAGCTTAGCGGGGCGGGGAGATACGCAGTATTTT
TRBJ1-2,14,-,TRBV9,many,CASSPGPPADGYTF,TGTGCCAGCAGCCCCGGACCTCCGGCGGATGGCTACACCTTC
TRBJ2-3,14,-,TRBV7-2,few,CASSKQTRTDTQYF,TGTGCCAGCAGCAAACAGACCCGCACAGATACGCAGTATTTT
TRBJ1-4,15,-,TRBV12-3/TRBV12-4,many,CASRVGGATNEKLFF,TGTGCCAGCAGGGTGGGGGGGGCAACTAATGAAAAACTGTTTTTT
TRBJ1-2,12,TRBD1,TRBV29-1,many,CSVSQGAWGYTF,TGCAGCGTTTCACAGGGGGCGTGGGGCTACACCTTC
TRBJ2-5,14,-,TRBV3-1,many,CASSQDTTARTQYF,TGTGCCAGCAGCCAAGATACCACCGCAAGGACCCAGTACTTC
TRBJ2-7,17,TRBD2,TRBV7-2,many,CASSTRGSGGLTYEQYF,TGTGCCAGCAGCACCCGGGGAAGCGGGGGACTAACCTACGAGCAGTACTTC
TRBJ1-4,16,-,TRBV28,many,CASSLGTLAGSEKLFF,TGTGCCAGCAGTCTGGGGACACTAGCCGGGAGTGAAAAACTGTTTTTT
TRBJ1-2,16,-,TRBV4-2,-,CASSQDPGSVSYGYTF,TGTGCCAGCAGCCAAGATCCCGGCTCCGTGAGCTATGGCTACACCTTC
TRBJ2-1,13,TRBD2,TRBV7-2,few,CASSFSGVHEQFF,TGTGCCAGCAGCTTTAGCGGGGTGCATGAGCAGTTCTTC
TRBJ2-3,16,TRBD2,TRBV5-1,many,CASSLGASGNTDTQYF,TGCGCCAGCAGCTTGGGGGCTAGCGGTAACACAGATACGCAGTATTTT
TRBJ2-1,13,TRBD2,TRBV7-7,many,CASGTSGGNEQFF,TGTGCTAGCGGGACTAGCGGGGGGAATGAGCAGTTCTTC
TRBJ2-2,16,-,TRBV5-1,many,CASSLGQGENTGELFF,TGCGCCAGCAGCTTGGGGCAGGGTGAGAACACCGGGGAGCTGTTTTTT
TRBJ2-3,13,-,TRBV10-3,many,CATGDSRTDTQYF,TGTGCCACCGGGGACTCTCGCACAGATACGCAGTATTTT
TRBJ1-5,15,TRBD1,TRBV5-1,many,CASSVGTGYNQPQHF,TGCGCCAGCAGCGTCGGGACAGGCTACAATCAGCCCCAGCATTTT
TRBJ2-7,15,TRBD2,TRBV6-5,many,CASSYSGGEGYEQYF,TGTGCCAGCAGTTACTCGGGAGGGGAGGGCTACGAGCAGTACTTC
TRBJ1-2,13,-,TRBV20-1,many,CSARVGTDYGYTF,TGCAGTGCTAGAGTCGGCACTGACTATGGCTACACCTTC
TRBJ1-2,15,-,TRBV7-2,few,CASSSYRVQGDGYTF,TGTGCCAGCAGCTCATACAGGGTACAAGGCGATGGCTACACCTTC
TRBJ2-2,14,-,TRBV5-1,-,CASSPAAGTGELFF,TGCGCCAGCAGCCCCGCGGCGGGCACCGGGGAGCTGTTTTTT
TRBJ1-1,14,-,TRBV4-2,many,CASSPMGRDTEAFF,TGTGCCAGCAGCCCCATGGGCAGGGACACTGAAGCTTTCTTT
TRBJ1-6,13,-,TRBV7-2,many,CASSLIGSSPLHF,TGTGCCAGCAGCTTAATAGGGAGTTCACCCCTCCACTTT
TRBJ1-4,12,-,TRBV5-1,many,CASPGGNEKLFF,TGCGCCAGCCCCGGGGGGAATGAAAAACTGTTTTTT
TRBJ1-5,14,-,TRBV6-5,many,CASSLSVGNQPQHF,TGTGCCAGCAGTCTGAGCGTTGGCAATCAGCCCCAGCATTTT
TRBJ1-1,13,-,TRBV7-3,many,CASRALRNTEAFF,TGTGCCAGCAGAGCATTGAGGAACACTGAAGCTTTCTTT
TRBJ1-6,16,-,TRBV4-1,many,CASSQDQFSYNSPLHF,TGCGCCAGCAGCCAAGATCAGTTCTCCTATAATTCACCCCTCCACTTT
TRBJ2-3,14,TRBD1,TRBV5-1,many,CASSTDSGGDTQYF,TGCGCCAGCAGCACAGATTCAGGGGGAGATACGCAGTATTTT
TRBJ2-2,15,-,TRBV20-1,many,CSADGETANTGELFF,TGCAGTGCTGACGGGGAGACCGCGAACACCGGGGAGCTGTTTTTT
TRBJ2-3,12,-,TRBV24-1,many,CATSKDSYTQYF,TGTGCCACCAGTAAGGACAGCTATACGCAGTATTTT
TRBJ2-1,12,-,TRBV6-5,many,CASRPTASEQFF,TGTGCCAGCAGACCTACCGCCTCTGAGCAGTTCTTC
TRBJ1-1,14,-,TRBV28,many,CASSLYQVVGEAFF,TGTGCCAGCAGTTTATACCAAGTTGTGGGAGAAGCTTTCTTT
TRBJ2-1,15,TRBD1,TRBV24-1,many,CATSATGGSYNEQFF,TGTGCCACCAGTGCGACAGGGGGCTCCTACAATGAGCAGTTCTTC
TRBJ2-1,13,-,TRBV12-3/TRBV12-4,many,CASSVGGGQPKFF,TGTGCCAGCAGCGTTGGAGGAGGCCAGCCCAAGTTCTTC
TRBJ2-7,11,-,TRBV7-2,many,CASSSPYEQYF,TGTGCCAGCAGCTCCCCCTACGAGCAGTACTTC
TRBJ1-2,17,-,TRBV6-1,-,CASTLKPSPATMMGYTF,TGTGCCAGCACGCTCAAACCATCTCCCGCAACCATGATGGGCTACACCTTC
TRBJ2-1,13,TRBD1,TRBV15,many,CATSIRGRGEQFF,TGTGCCACCAGCATAAGGGGGCGCGGTGAGCAGTTCTTC
TRBJ1-1,14,-,TRBV6-5,many,CASSYVAPDTEAFF,TGTGCCAGCAGTTATGTTGCCCCGGACACTGAAGCTTTCTTT
TRBJ1-2,14,-,TRBV6-5,-,CASSYSGGGHGYTF,TGTGCCAGCAGTTACTCGGGGGGGGGCCACGGCTACACCTTC
TRBJ2-5,13,-,TRBV5-1,-,CASSSRVGETQYF,TGCGCCAGCAGTTCCAGGGTAGGAGAGACCCAGTACTTC
TRBJ2-1,14,TRBD2,TRBV5-1,many,CASVLAGGTPEQFF,TGCGCCAGCGTGCTAGCGGGGGGGACTCCTGAGCAGTTCTTC